The next 13 T cell receptor beta chains were all read from a single sample in a study of T-cell reconstitution after alpha-beta-depleted transplantation in children. For TCRbeta, the library was prepared with unique molecular identifiers. TCRdb used MiXCR to reprocess the PCR reads, holding one entry per CDR3 protein. The repertoire holds 250,000 to 400,000 distinct CDR3 sequences, with approximately 23% as singletons. The material was PBMCs, mostly from graft donor cells, obtained 180 days after TCRalphabeta/CD19-depleted stem cell transplant. These receptors were obtained from a male patient aged 10-17 years who had a stem cell transplant for acute lymphoblastic leukemia, so the T cells may come from the graft donor.

Many counts were recorded for this clonotype. The V gene is TRBV10-2, the J gene TRBJ2-2; D is undetermined. Trimming pared 8 bases from V and 2 bases from J, leaving 9 bases between. Germline assignment: CDR1 WSHSY and CDR2 SAAADI. This CDR3 comprises 13 residues. The CDR3 DNA is TGCGCCAGCTCGGGTCTTAACACCGGGGAGCTGTTTTTT. Translated, it gives CASSGLNTGELFF.

This clonotype was found once. This chain links TRBV5-1 with TRBJ2-6; no reliable D call. The ends were cut back, 4 bases at V and 0 bases at J, with 5 bases in the middle. Germline CDR1 is SGHRS and CDR2 is YFSETQ. The CDR3 sequence is 14 residues long. The chain's CDR3 is CASSRASGANVLTF. For the CDR3, the DNA is TGCGCCAGCAGCCGGGCCTCTGGGGCCAACGTCCTGACTTTC.

This clonotype came up a few times. A junction end diverges from the germline sequence, so it may reflect a read error. The chain combines TRBV5-1 with TRBJ1-1, with D perhaps matching TRBD1 (6 bases). Germline CDR1 and CDR2: SGHRS and YFSETQ. The CDR3 sequence is 15 residues long. CDR3 region: CASSWDILMHTEAFF. The DNA of the CDR3 is TGCGCTAGCAGCTGGGACATCCTAATGCACACTGAAGCTTTCTTT.

The genes are TRBV5-1 and TRBJ1-1; D remains ambiguous. V lost 0 bases to trimming and J lost 5 bases, with 8 bases between them. The germline gives CDR1 SGHRS, CDR2 YFSETQ. The CDR3 length is 13 residues. CDR3 region: CASSLGKGTEAFF. CDR3 nucleotide sequence: TGCGCCAGCAGCTTGGGGAAAGGGACTGAAGCTTTCTTT.

The chain has TRBV27 and TRBJ2-7; a possible D gene is TRBD2 (6 bases). The V gene's germline CDR1 is MNHEY and CDR2 SMNVEV (reference sequence). Trimming cost V 6 bases and J 3 bases, with 15 bases left between them. This CDR3 is 14 amino acids long. CDR3 coding DNA: TGTGCCAGCAGCCACCGCCGGGAGAGCTACGAGCAGTACTTC. It yields the protein CASSHRRESYEQYF.

This clonotype was observed a few times. This rearrangement joins TRBV27 to TRBJ2-1, with 9 bases fitting TRBD1. The V segment lost 1 base and the J segment 6 bases; nucleotides outside the gene matches: 4. The CDR3 length is 15 residues. Germline CDR1 and CDR2: MNHEY and SMNVEV (reference sequence). The CDR3 sequence: CASSLYSTGGNEQFF. The CDR3 DNA sequence: TGTGCCAGCAGTTTATATTCGACAGGGGGCAATGAGCAGTTCTTC.

The sample holds a few counts of this clonotype. This chain uses TRBV7-6 with TRBJ1-2; perhaps TRBD1 as D (5 bases). Trimming stripped 7 bases from V and 4 bases from J, with 22 bases between. CDR3 length equals 16 residues. CDR1 is SGHVS and CDR2 is FNYEAQ in the germline V gene. The CDR3, as DNA: TGTGCCAGCACCTCTGACCCCGAGGGGCTTCTCTATGGCTACACCTTC. Amino acids: CASTSDPEGLLYGYTF.

The sample holds a few counts of this clonotype. This chain joins TRBV20-1 and TRBJ2-7; D call uncertain. The CDR3 spans 15 residues. From germline, CDR1 is DFQATT and CDR2 SNEGSKA (reference sequence). Trimming stripped 0 bases from V and 1 base from J, with 13 bases between. CDR3: CSARDGQKHSYEQYF. The DNA for the CDR3 is TGCAGTGCTAGAGATGGGCAGAAACATTCCTACGAGCAGTACTTC.

The chain links TRBV2 to TRBJ2-7, with a tentative D call TRBD2 (6 bases). The CDR3 loop spans 12 amino acids. Germline V CDR1 and CDR2: SNHLY, FYNNEI. V was clipped by 4 bases and J by 6 bases, with 10 bases between them. The CDR3 DNA follows: TGTGCCAGCAGTGGTTGGCGGGGCGAGCAGTACTTC. This translates into CASSGWRGEQYF. Full variable domain (remainder filled in from reference TRBV2 and TRBJ2-7): EPEVTQTPSHQVTQMGQEVILRCVPISNHLYFYWYRQILGQKVEFLVSFYNNEISEKSEIFDDQFSVERPDGSNFTLKIRSTKLEDSAMYFCASSGWRGEQYFGPGTRLTVT.

The chain links TRBV20-1 to TRBJ1-2, with TRBD1 matching 7 bases. The trim removed 0 bases at V and 2 bases at J, leaving 9 bases unmatched. From germline, CDR1 is DFQATT and CDR2 SNEGSKA (reference sequence). There are 16 residues in the CDR3. The CDR3 protein is CSARDPTGPSNYGYTF. CDR3 bases: TGCAGTGCTAGAGATCCGACAGGGCCGTCAAACTATGGCTACACCTTC.

The chain uses TRBV28 and TRBJ1-1; tentative D call: TRBD1 (5 bases). V was cut by 3 bases and J by 10 bases, with 15 bases left in between. This CDR3 has 13 residues. CDR1 and CDR2 from the germline V gene are MDHEN and SYDVKM. The CDR3: CASSLGPSNGAFF. CDR3 bases: TGTGCCAGCAGTTTGGGACCCTCTAACGGAGCTTTCTTT.

The J gene is TRBJ2-3, the V gene TRBV12-3 or TRBV12-4; TRBD2 matches at 7 bases. This CDR3 has 15 residues. V was clipped by 1 base and J by 6 bases; unmatched bases: 7. CDR3 region: CASSLGRDYRDTQYF. In DNA form, the CDR3 reads TGTGCCAGCAGTTTAGGGAGGGACTATCGGGATACGCAGTATTTT.

This clonotype was picked up a small number of times. V is TRBV9 and J is TRBJ1-1; TRBD1 matches at 8 bases. The CDR3 covers 17 residues. V was pared by 0 bases and J by 1 base, with 8 bases of the junction left unmatched. The V gene's germline CDR1 is SGDLS and CDR2 YYNGEE. The CDR3 bases are TGTGCCAGCAGCGTAGCCCCCCGGACAGGGAGGAACACTGAAGCTTTCTTT. It yields the protein CASSVAPRTGRNTEAFF.